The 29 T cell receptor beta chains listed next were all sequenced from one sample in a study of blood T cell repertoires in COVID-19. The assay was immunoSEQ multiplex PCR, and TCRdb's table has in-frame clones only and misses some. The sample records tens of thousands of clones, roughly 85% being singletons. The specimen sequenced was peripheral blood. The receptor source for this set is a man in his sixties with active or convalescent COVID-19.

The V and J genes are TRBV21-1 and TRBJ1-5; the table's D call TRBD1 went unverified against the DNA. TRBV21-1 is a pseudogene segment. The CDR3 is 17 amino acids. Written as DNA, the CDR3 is TGTGCCAGCAGCAAAGCGCCGGACAACTATAGCAATCAGCCCCAGCATTTT. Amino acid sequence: CASSKAPDNYSNQPQHF.

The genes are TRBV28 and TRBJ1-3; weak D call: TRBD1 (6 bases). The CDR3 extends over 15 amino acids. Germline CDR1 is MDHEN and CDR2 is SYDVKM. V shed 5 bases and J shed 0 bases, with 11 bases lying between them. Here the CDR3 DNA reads TGTGCCAGCAGTATCAGGACAGCCTCTGGAAACACCATATATTTT. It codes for CASSIRTASGNTIYF. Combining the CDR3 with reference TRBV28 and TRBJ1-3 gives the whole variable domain DVKVTQSSRYLVKRTGEKVFLECVQDMDHENMFWYRQDPGLGLRLIYFSYDVKMKEKGDIPEGYSVSREKKERFSLILESASTNQTSMYLCASSIRTASGNTIYFGEGSWLTVV.

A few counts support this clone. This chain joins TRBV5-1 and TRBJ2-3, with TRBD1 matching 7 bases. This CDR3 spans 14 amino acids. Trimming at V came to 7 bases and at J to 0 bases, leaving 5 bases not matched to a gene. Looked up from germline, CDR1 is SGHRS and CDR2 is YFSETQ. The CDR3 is CASEQGTSTDTQYF. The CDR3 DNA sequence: TGCGCCAGCGAACAGGGGACAAGCACAGATACGCAGTATTTT.

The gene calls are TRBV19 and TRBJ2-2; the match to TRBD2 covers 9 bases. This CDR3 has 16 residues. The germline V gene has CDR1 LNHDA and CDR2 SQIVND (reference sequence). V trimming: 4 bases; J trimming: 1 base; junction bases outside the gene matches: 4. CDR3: CASSRVAGVNTGELFF. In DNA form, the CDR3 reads TGTGCCAGTAGTAGGGTAGCGGGGGTGAACACCGGGGAGCTGTTTTTT.

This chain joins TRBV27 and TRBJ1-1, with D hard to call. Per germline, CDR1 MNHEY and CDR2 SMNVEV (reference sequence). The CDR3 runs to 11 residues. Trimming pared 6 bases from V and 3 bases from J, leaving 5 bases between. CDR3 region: CASSGDTEAFF. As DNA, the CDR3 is TGTGCCAGCAGCGGGGACACTGAAGCTTTCTTT.

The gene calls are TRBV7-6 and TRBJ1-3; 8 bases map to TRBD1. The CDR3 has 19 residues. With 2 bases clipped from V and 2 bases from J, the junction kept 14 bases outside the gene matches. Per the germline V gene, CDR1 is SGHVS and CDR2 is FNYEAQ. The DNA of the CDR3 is TGTGCCAGCAGCTTAAGTGTCGCAGGGGGCCATGGCGCTGGAAACACCATATATTTT. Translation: CASSLSVAGGHGAGNTIYF.

CDR3: CASSSTTGANSPLHF. CDR3 in DNA: TGTGCCAGCAGTTCGACCACAGGGGCCAATTCACCCCTCCACTTT. The chain carries TRBV28 and TRBJ1-6, with 7 nucleotides matching TRBD1. Unmatched junction bases numbered 7, after V lost 4 bases and J lost 7 bases. Germline V CDR1 and CDR2: MDHEN, SYDVKM. This CDR3 is 15 amino acids long.

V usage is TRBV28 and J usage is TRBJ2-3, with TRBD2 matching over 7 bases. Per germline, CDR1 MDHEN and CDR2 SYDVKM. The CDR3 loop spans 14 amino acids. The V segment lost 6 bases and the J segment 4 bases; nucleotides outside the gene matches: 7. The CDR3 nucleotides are TGTGCCAGCAGGCCTGGGACTAACTCAGATACGCAGTATTTT. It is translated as CASRPGTNSDTQYF.

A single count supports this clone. The DNA of the CDR3 is TGTGCCAGTAGTATAGGGTGGCGACAGGGGGAGACCCAGTACTTC. Its translation is CASSIGWRQGETQYF. The chain links TRBV19 to TRBJ2-5; 8 bases match TRBD1. The V segment lost 1 base and the J segment 5 bases; nucleotides outside the gene matches: 6. The length of the CDR3 is 15 residues. Germline CDR1 and CDR2: LNHDA and SQIVND (reference sequence).

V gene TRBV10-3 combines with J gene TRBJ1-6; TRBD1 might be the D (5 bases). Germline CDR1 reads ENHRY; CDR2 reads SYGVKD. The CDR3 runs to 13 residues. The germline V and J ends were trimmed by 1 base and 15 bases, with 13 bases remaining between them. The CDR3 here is CAISEFNRGLLHF. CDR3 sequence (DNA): TGTGCCATCAGTGAGTTTAATAGGGGACTCCTCCACTTT.

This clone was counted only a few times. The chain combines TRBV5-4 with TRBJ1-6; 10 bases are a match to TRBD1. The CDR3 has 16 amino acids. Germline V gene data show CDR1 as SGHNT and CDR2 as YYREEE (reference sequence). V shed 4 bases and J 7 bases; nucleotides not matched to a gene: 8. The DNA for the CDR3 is TGTGCCAGCAGCCGGGAGGGGGACAGGGGAAATTCACCCCTCCACTTT. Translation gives CASSREGDRGNSPLHF.

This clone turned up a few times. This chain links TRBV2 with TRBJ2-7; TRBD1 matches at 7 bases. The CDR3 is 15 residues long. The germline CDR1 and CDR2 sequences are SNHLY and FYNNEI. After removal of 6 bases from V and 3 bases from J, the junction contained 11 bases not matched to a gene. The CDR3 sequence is CASRPAGTVSYEQYF. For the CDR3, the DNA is TGTGCCAGCAGGCCGGCCGGGACAGTAAGCTACGAGCAGTACTTC.

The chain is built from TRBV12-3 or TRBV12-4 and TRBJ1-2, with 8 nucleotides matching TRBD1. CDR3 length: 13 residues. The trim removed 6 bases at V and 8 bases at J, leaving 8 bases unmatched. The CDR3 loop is CASSWTGFGGYTF. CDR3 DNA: TGTGCCAGCAGCTGGACAGGGTTTGGGGGCTACACCTTC.

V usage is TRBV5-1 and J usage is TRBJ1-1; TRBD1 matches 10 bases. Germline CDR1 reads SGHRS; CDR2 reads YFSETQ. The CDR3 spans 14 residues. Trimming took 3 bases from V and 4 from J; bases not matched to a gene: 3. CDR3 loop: CASSYGQGGTEAFF. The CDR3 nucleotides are TGCGCCAGCAGCTACGGACAGGGGGGCACTGAAGCTTTCTTT.

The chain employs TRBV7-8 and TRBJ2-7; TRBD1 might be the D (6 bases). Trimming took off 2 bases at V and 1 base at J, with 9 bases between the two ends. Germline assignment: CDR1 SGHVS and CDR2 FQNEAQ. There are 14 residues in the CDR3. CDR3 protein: CASSLTGQSYEQYF. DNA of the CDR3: TGTGCCAGCAGCTTAACCGGACAGTCCTACGAGCAGTACTTC.

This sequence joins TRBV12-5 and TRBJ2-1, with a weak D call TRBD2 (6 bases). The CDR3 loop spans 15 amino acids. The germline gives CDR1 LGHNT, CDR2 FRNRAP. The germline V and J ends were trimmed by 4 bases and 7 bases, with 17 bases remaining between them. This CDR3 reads CASGSSGTGRNEQFF. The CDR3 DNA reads TGTGCTAGTGGTTCCTCCGGGACTGGAAGGAATGAGCAGTTCTTC.

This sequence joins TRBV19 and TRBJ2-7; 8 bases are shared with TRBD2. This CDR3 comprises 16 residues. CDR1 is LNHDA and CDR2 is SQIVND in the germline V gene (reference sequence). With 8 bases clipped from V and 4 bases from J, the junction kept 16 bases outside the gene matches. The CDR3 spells CASASKPGLGIYEQYF. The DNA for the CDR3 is TGTGCCAGTGCCTCAAAACCGGGACTAGGAATATACGAGCAGTACTTC.

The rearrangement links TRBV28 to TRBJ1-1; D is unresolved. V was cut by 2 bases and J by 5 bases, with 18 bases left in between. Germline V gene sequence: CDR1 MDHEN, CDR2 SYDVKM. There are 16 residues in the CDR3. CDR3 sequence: CASSLRQAYLVTEAFF. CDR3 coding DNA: TGTGCCAGCAGTTTACGGCAGGCCTACCTGGTGACTGAAGCTTTCTTT.

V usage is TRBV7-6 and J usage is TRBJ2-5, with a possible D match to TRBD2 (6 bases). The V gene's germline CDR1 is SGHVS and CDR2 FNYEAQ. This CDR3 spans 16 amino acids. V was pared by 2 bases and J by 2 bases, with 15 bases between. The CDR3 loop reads CASSLNSAGKQETQYF. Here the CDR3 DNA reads TGTGCCAGCAGCTTAAACTCGGCGGGGAAACAAGAGACCCAGTACTTC. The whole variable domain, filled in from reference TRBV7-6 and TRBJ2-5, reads GAGVSQSPRYKVTKRGQDVALRCDPISGHVSLYWYRQALGQGPEFLTYFNYEAQQDKSGLPNDRFSAERPEGSISTLTIQRTEQRDSAMYRCASSLNSAGKQETQYFGPGTRLLVL.

The CDR3 sequence: CASSQAEQNEKLFF. The CDR3 nucleotides are TGTGCCAGCAGCCAAGCCGAACAAAATGAAAAACTGTTTTTT. This chain connects TRBV3-1 (or the pseudogene TRBV3-2) to TRBJ1-4, with D unresolved. The V and J ends lost 1 base and 5 bases respectively, with 8 bases between them. CDR3 length: 14 residues. CDR1 is LGHDT and CDR2 is YNNKEL in the germline V gene (reference sequence).

The CDR3 region is CASSQSPNSPLHF. The CDR3 DNA is TGTGCCAGCAGCCAATCCCCGAATTCACCCCTCCACTTT. The chain combines TRBV16 with TRBJ1-6; D is unclear. In germline, CDR1 is KGHSY, CDR2 FQNENV. The CDR3 has 13 amino acids. Trimming pared 0 bases from V and 7 bases from J, leaving 4 bases between.

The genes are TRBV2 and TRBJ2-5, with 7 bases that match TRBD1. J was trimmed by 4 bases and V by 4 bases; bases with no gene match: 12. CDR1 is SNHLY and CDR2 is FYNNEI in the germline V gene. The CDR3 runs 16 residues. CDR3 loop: CASSGAPGTVGETQYF. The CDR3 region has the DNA TGTGCCAGCAGTGGCGCGCCAGGGACAGTGGGAGAGACCCAGTACTTC.

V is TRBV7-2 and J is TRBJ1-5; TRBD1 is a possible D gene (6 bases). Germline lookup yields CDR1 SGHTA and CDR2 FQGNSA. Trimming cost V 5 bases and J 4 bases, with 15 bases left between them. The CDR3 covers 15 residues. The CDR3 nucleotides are TGTGCCAGCAGCCTATACCAGGGGTCTAATCAGCCCCAGCATTTT. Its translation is CASSLYQGSNQPQHF.

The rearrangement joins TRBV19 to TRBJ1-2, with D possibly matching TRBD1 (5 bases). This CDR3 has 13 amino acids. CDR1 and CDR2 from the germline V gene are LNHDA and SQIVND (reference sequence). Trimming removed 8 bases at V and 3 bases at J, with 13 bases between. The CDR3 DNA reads TGTGCCAGTTCCGGACCGGGGGACTATGGCTACACCTTC. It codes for CASSGPGDYGYTF.

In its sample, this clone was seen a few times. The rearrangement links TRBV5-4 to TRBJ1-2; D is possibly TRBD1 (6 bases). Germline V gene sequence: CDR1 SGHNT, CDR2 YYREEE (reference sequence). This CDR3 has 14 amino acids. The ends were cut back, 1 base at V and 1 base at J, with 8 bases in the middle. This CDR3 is CASSLRGFNYGYTF. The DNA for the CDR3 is TGTGCCAGCAGCTTGAGGGGGTTTAACTATGGCTACACCTTC.

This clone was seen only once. The CDR3 spells CASSLGAADTQYF. The CDR3 nucleotides are TGTGCCAGCAGCTTAGGTGCGGCAGATACGCAGTATTTT. V usage is TRBV7-2 and J usage is TRBJ2-3; the D is unclear. The CDR3 length is 13 residues. Per germline, CDR1 SGHTA and CDR2 FQGNSA. Trimming left V 1 base short and J 4 bases short, with 6 bases between.

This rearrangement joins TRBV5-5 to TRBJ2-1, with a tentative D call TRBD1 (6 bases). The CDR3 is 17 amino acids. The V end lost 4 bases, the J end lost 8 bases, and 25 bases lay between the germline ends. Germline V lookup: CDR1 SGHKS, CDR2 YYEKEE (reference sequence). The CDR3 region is CASSGHRVEISLDEQFF. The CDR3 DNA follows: TGTGCCAGCAGCGGACACAGGGTGGAGATCAGTCTCGATGAGCAGTTCTTC. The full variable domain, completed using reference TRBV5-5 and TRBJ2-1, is DAGVTQSPTHLIKTRGQQVTLRCSPISGHKSVSWYQQVLGQGPQFIFQYYEKEERGRGNFPDRFSARQFPNYSSELNVNALLLGDSALYLCASSGHRVEISLDEQFFGPGTRLTVL.

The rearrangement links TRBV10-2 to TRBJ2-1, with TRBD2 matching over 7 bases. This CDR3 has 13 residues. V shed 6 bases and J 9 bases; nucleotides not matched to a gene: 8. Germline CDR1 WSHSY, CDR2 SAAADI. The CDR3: CASSSSGGFEQFF. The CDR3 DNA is TGCGCCAGCAGCTCCTCCGGGGGGTTTGAGCAGTTCTTC.

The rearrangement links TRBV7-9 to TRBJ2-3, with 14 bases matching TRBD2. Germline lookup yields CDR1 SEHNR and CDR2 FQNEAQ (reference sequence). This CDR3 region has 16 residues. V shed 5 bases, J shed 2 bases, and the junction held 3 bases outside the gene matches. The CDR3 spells CASSLTSGGDTDTQYF. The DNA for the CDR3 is TGTGCCAGCAGCCTGACTAGCGGGGGGGACACAGATACGCAGTATTTT.